The rows below give T cell receptor beta chains drawn from one sample of a study of brain T cells in children with intractable seizures. TCRdb keeps only in-frame clones here, not all; method: immunoSEQ multiplex PCR. The sample holds around 80,000 clones, under 95% seen once. The sequencing used peripheral blood, collected at surgery. The receptors stem from a girl aged 2-15 years with Rasmussen encephalitis and intractable seizures. Both conserved end residues are trimmed from each CDR3. The order of the fields is clone size, J gene, V gene, D gene, CDR3 protein. D genes are given only for firm matches. Clone size appears in some rows only: once, few, many, or a class for an expanded clone.

size: .; J: TRBJ2-6; V: TRBV19; D: TRBD1; CDR3: ASIINSRDRGFSGANVLT
size: .; J: TRBJ1-6; V: TRBV6-5; D: TRBD1; CDR3: ASWTGDVSPLH
size: .; J: TRBJ1-2; V: TRBV28; D: .; CDR3: ASSPQGRSSYGYT
size: .; J: TRBJ1-4; V: TRBV7-2; D: TRBD1; CDR3: ASSLRTGATNEKLF
size: .; J: TRBJ1-1; V: TRBV9; D: .; CDR3: ASSSLDDTEAF
size: .; J: TRBJ2-7; V: TRBV2; D: .; CDR3: ASSARVLREQY
size: .; J: TRBJ1-5; V: TRBV5-1; D: .; CDR3: ASSLDGNSNQPQH
size: large; J: TRBJ1-6; V: TRBV5-5; D: .; CDR3: ASSLFSGAGSPLH
size: .; J: TRBJ2-2; V: TRBV9; D: .; CDR3: ASSAGVQNTGELF
size: .; J: TRBJ1-1; V: TRBV30; D: .; CDR3: AWGTSDTEAF
size: .; J: TRBJ2-3; V: TRBV7-9; D: .; CDR3: ASSPAVRTSTDTQY
size: .; J: TRBJ1-4; V: TRBV19; D: .; CDR3: ASTPTGHGPETLNEKLF
size: once; J: TRBJ2-4; V: TRBV5-7; D: .; CDR3: ASSLCRAKNIQY
size: few; J: TRBJ2-7; V: TRBV7-9; D: TRBD1; CDR3: ASSRHRARDSTYEQY
size: .; J: TRBJ2-7; V: TRBV19; D: .; CDR3: ASSIPGPYEQY
size: few; J: TRBJ2-1; V: TRBV5-5; D: .; CDR3: ASSFRFPGGDEQF
size: .; J: TRBJ1-1; V: TRBV18; D: TRBD1; CDR3: ASSPDRGNTEAF
size: .; J: TRBJ2-3; V: TRBV19; D: .; CDR3: ASSARGTPYYGGDTQY
size: .; J: TRBJ1-5; V: TRBV28; D: .; CDR3: ASRQIFFRGNDQPQH
size: once; J: TRBJ1-5; V: TRBV11-2; D: .; CDR3: ASSLGGSNQPQH
size: once; J: TRBJ2-7; V: TRBV2; D: TRBD2; CDR3: ASVRAGGFSEQY
size: .; J: TRBJ1-3; V: TRBV9; D: TRBD1; CDR3: ASSVSDRGQNTIY
size: .; J: TRBJ1-4; V: TRBV27; D: .; CDR3: ASSLFSRAEKLF
size: .; J: TRBJ1-6; V: TRBV30; D: .; CDR3: AWSVQRAGWDSPLH
size: .; J: TRBJ2-3; V: TRBV29-1; D: TRBD1; CDR3: SALGTASTDTQY
size: .; J: TRBJ2-5; V: TRBV30; D: TRBD2; CDR3: AWNGERGPQGAQY
size: .; J: TRBJ2-7; V: TRBV10-3; D: TRBD1; CDR3: AISQGDEQY
size: .; J: TRBJ2-7; V: TRBV6-2/TRBV6-3; D: .; CDR3: ASSNKAYEQY
size: .; J: TRBJ2-6; V: TRBV19; D: .; CDR3: ASSPVHSGANVLT
size: .; J: TRBJ1-2; V: TRBV30; D: TRBD1; CDR3: AWYRTGDGYT
size: .; J: TRBJ1-5; V: TRBV27; D: .; CDR3: ASAHDSRNQPQH
size: .; J: TRBJ2-7; V: TRBV12-3/TRBV12-4; D: .; CDR3: ASSLRLIYEQY
size: .; J: TRBJ2-1; V: TRBV13; D: TRBD2; CDR3: ASTRGEGWNEQF
size: once; J: TRBJ2-7; V: TRBV3-1/TRBV3-2; D: .; CDR3: ASSQVGGEQY
size: .; J: TRBJ1-2; V: TRBV12-3/TRBV12-4; D: TRBD1; CDR3: ASSARQGDGYT
size: .; J: TRBJ1-1; V: TRBV30; D: .; CDR3: AWRIQELNTEAF
size: .; J: TRBJ1-5; V: TRBV12-3/TRBV12-4; D: .; CDR3: ASNSQINQPQH
size: .; J: TRBJ2-3; V: TRBV29-1; D: .; CDR3: SATQAGEDTQY
size: .; J: TRBJ2-5; V: TRBV7-2; D: TRBD2; CDR3: ASRQWTSGAGETQY
size: few; J: TRBJ2-7; V: TRBV7-2; D: .; CDR3: ASSRHDYEQY
size: .; J: TRBJ1-4; V: TRBV6-5; D: .; CDR3: ASRGTGNEKLF
size: once; J: TRBJ2-7; V: TRBV2; D: .; CDR3: ASSDELGQTYEQY
size: .; J: TRBJ2-3; V: TRBV13; D: TRBD2; CDR3: ASSVGLAGAADTQY
size: .; J: TRBJ1-6; V: TRBV30; D: .; CDR3: AWSVSRSDSPLH
size: .; J: TRBJ2-7; V: TRBV7-6; D: TRBD2; CDR3: ASSPPAGVNPEQY
size: few; J: TRBJ2-1; V: TRBV4-2; D: TRBD2; CDR3: ASSHGLAGGLVYNEQF
size: once; J: TRBJ2-2; V: TRBV24-1; D: .; CDR3: ATSESGGVNTGELF
size: .; J: TRBJ2-1; V: TRBV27; D: TRBD2; CDR3: ASSPRGAGGYNEQF
size: .; J: TRBJ1-1; V: TRBV2; D: .; CDR3: ATGGATAAEAF
size: once; J: TRBJ1-5; V: TRBV15; D: .; CDR3: ATAGSSNQPQH
size: .; J: TRBJ1-5; V: TRBV3-1/TRBV3-2; D: .; CDR3: ASSQWLNQPQH
size: .; J: TRBJ2-5; V: TRBV5-1; D: .; CDR3: ASSFGGETQY